The source of this T cell receptor (beta chain) is a study of ipilimumab plus nivolumab after autologous stem cell transplantation. About the study: Typical patient got roughly 5 ipilimumab doses and roughly 8 nivolumab doses (median). Both relapsed and primary refractory DLBCL were included.

Method: immunoSEQ multiplex PCR; TCRdb's copy keeps in-frame clones and lacks some. The sample has 77,000 or so clones, about 83% seen once. Of note for this clone: The antigen remains unidentified. A junction boundary mismatches the germline segment, possibly from a read error.

General observations from the study: TCR repertoire, Treg phenotype and gut microbiota reportedly support more study of this approach.

Germline V CDR1 and CDR2: MNHNY, SVGAGI (reference sequence). The CDR3 is 13 residues long. Patients got ipilimumab 1 mg/kg beginning 14 to 28 days post-transplant. This material consisted of PBMCs, taken in a trial of ipilimumab plus nivolumab as post-transplant consolidation. The TCR originated in a male donor with diffuse large B-cell lymphoma. The genes are TRBV6-6 and TRBJ2-6; D is uncertain. For the CDR3, the DNA is TGTGCCAGCAGTAACTCTGGGGCCAACGTCCTGACTTTC. Protein: CASSNSGANVLTF.